The 2 T cell receptor beta chains below all came from one sample that was sequenced in a study of vaccination and CD4 T cells after COVID-19. No antigen has been assigned to these receptors. Researchers used the Oncomine TCR Beta short-read assay to sequence DNA from cultured CD4+ T cells. Investigators isolated genomic DNA from cultured CD4+ T cells. Using its own MiXCR run on the PCR reads, TCRdb lists one record per CDR3 protein. The sample yields 10,000 or so distinct CDR3 sequences, 34% seen once. Regarding treatment: approximately nine-day PBMC culture with coronavirus spike peptide pools or control peptides (ViraFEST assay). CD4+ T lymphocytes from the unexposed donor were collected before the COVID-19 pandemic (2011-2018). The source material was CD4+ T cells from blood, cultured in vitro. Every receptor here comes from a human donor in good health.

This chain connects TRBV7-8 to TRBJ2-2; D is unclear. CDR3 length: 13 residues. Germline loops: CDR1 SGHVS, CDR2 FQNEAQ. The V end lost 3 bases, the J end lost 4 bases, and 6 bases lay between the germline ends. The CDR3 here is CASSFKITGELFF. CDR3 nucleotides: TGTGCCAGCAGCTTTAAGATCACCGGGGAGCTGTTTTTT.

This sequence joins TRBV7-2 and TRBJ2-3, with 8 bases that match TRBD2. The V gene's germline CDR1 is SGHTA and CDR2 FQGNSA. J lost 0 bases, V lost 5 bases, and 1 base had no gene match. The CDR3 is 14 residues long. The chain's CDR3 is CASSRGGSTDTQYF. The CDR3, as DNA: TGTGCCAGCAGCCGCGGGGGGAGCACAGATACGCAGTATTTT. Drawing the rest from reference TRBV7-2 and TRBJ2-3, the complete variable domain is GAGVSQSPSNKVTEKGKDVELRCDPISGHTALYWYRQSLGQGLEFLIYFQGNSAPDKSGLPSDRFSAERTGGSVSTLTIQRTQQEDSAVYLCASSRGGSTDTQYFGPGTRLTVL.